This is a list of T cell receptor beta chains from one sample in a study of molecular identifiers for immune sequencing clone quantification. One entry per CDR3 protein, called by TCRdb with MiXCR from the PCR reads. The sample shows over 85,000 distinct CDR3 sequences, less than 35% of them seen only once. Sequenced sample: naive CD8+ T cells from blood, with Jurkat cell RNA spiked in. Receptors originate from a human donor in good health. Some libraries in this study had Jurkat cell RNA spiked in. CDR3s include the opening cysteine and the closing phenylalanine or tryptophan. A D gene is named only where the DNA matches it firmly.

>TRBV5-1|TRBD2
CASSLDGASGYNEQFF
>TRBV6-6|NA
CASGDSGRNTEVFF
>TRBV28|NA
CASSGPYATNEKLFF
>TRBV7-2|NA
CATRPGAGAYEQYF
>TRBV9|NA
CASSGGRNTEAFF
>TRBV29-1|TRBD1
CSVERQGTYEQYF
>TRBV7-6|NA
CATCPVDAGEDTQYF
>TRBV2|NA
CAKGGLQETQYF
>TRBV13|NA
CASSSIGSIYTDTQYF
>TRBV27|TRBD1
CASSSQGGPNEQFF
>TRBV19|NA
CASSIFNPDQPQHF
>TRBV28|NA
CASSFTRGQRFSNQPQHF
>TRBV28|NA
CASSLFEGAETQYF
>TRBV27|TRBD1
CASNPGQGNGTQYF
>TRBV11-2|NA
CASSPPGRNEQYF
>TRBV12-3/TRBV12-4|TRBD1
CASRSGTGEETQYF
>TRBV12-3/TRBV12-4|TRBD2
CASSFFLAGHELAKNIQYF
>TRBV9|NA
CASSSVLSDTQYF
>TRBV29-1|NA
CSVDGRGPGEQYF
>TRBV9|NA
CASSVVSGSTDTQYF
>TRBV6-2/TRBV6-3|NA
CASSISIDTQYF
>TRBV28|TRBD1
CASRTDREGNQPQHF
>TRBV10-3|NA
CAIRAPNTEAFF
>TRBV20-1|NA
CSARLARELPSVYYGYTF
>TRBV9|NA
CASSVGRLNTEAFF
>TRBV12-3/TRBV12-4|NA
CASRSDIKNNQYF
>TRBV27|TRBD2
CASSSWTSSRSGRFF
>TRBV7-6|NA
CASSLVGSSNEKLFF
>TRBV7-9|NA
CASSLDLFGRNYEQYF
>TRBV6-6|NA
CASSYGSDEQFF
>TRBV5-3|NA
CASCLNEQFF
>TRBV4-2|NA
CASSQDGGDQPQHF
>TRBV28|TRBD2
CASRYSGSVGNIQYF
>TRBV4-1|NA
CASSQVRAPDTQYF
>TRBV29-1|TRBD1
CSVETGRRYF
>TRBV29-1|NA
CSVGGDEQFF
>TRBV19|NA
CASSENADTQYF